Shown below are 7 T cell receptor beta chains from a single sample sequenced in a study of radiation and T cells in renal cell carcinoma. Assay: immunoSEQ multiplex PCR; the TCRdb copy retains only in-frame clones and omits some. The table includes over 120,000 clones, approximately 86% detected once. Time point given: blood 4 weeks post-SBRT, at nephrectomy. Treatment of the sample: 15 Gy SBRT to primary tumor, nephrectomy 4 weeks later. The sample here was blood, taken from a patient whose treatment included radiotherapy and nephrectomy. All receptors derive from a woman aged 45-59 years with renal cell carcinoma.

The J gene is TRBJ1-4, the V gene TRBV2, with 9 nucleotides matching TRBD1. The CDR3 extends over 15 amino acids. The germline CDR1 and CDR2 sequences are SNHLY and FYNNEI. The V and J ends lost 6 bases and 6 bases, in that order; junction bases with no gene match: 8. The CDR3 sequence: CASRQLTGGDEKLFF. Here the CDR3 DNA reads TGTGCCAGCAGACAACTGACAGGGGGGGATGAAAAACTGTTTTTT.

This clone was seen ten or more times. This sequence joins TRBV5-1 and TRBJ1-1; 10 bases are shared with TRBD1. CDR3 size: 14 residues. CDR1 and CDR2 from the germline V gene are SGHRS and YFSETQ. V trimming: 3 bases; J trimming: 5 bases; junction bases outside the gene matches: 4. CDR3 DNA: TGCGCCAGCAGCTCCGGGACAGGGGTTACTGAAGCTTTCTTT. This sequence encodes CASSSGTGVTEAFF.

V and J are TRBV7-9 and TRBJ1-5; no definite D call. Per germline, CDR1 SEHNR and CDR2 FQNEAQ (reference sequence). The ends were cut back, 1 base at V and 4 bases at J, with 2 bases in the middle. The CDR3 has 12 residues. The DNA of the CDR3 is TGTGCCAGCAGCTTAGAGAATCAGCCCCAGCATTTT. Translating it yields CASSLENQPQHF.

This clone occurred a few times. The chain uses TRBV6-5 and TRBJ1-5; D might be TRBD1 (5 bases). This CDR3 has 15 amino acids. V lost 7 bases, J lost 4 bases, and 17 bases lay in between. Germline CDR1 MNHEY, CDR2 SVGAGI. The CDR3 region is CASMRDATSNQPQHF. CDR3 in DNA: TGTGCCAGCATGCGGGACGCAACAAGTAATCAGCCCCAGCATTTT.

The V and J genes are TRBV4-3 and TRBJ1-5; D ambiguous. Germline values: CDR1 LGHNA, CDR2 YSLEER. Deletions cut 0 bases from V and 7 bases from J, with 7 bases between. CDR3 length: 13 amino acids. The CDR3 protein is CASSQDLTQPQHF. Here the CDR3 DNA reads TGCGCCAGCAGCCAAGATCTGACCCAGCCCCAGCATTTT.

CDR3 protein: CAWSVRAGIYGYTF. The CDR3 DNA is TGTGCCTGGAGTGTACGGGCAGGGATCTATGGCTACACCTTC. The gene calls are TRBV30 and TRBJ1-2; D possibly corresponds to TRBD1 (5 bases). The CDR3 is 14 amino acids. Germline loops: CDR1 GTSNPN, CDR2 SVGIG (reference sequence). Deletions cut 0 bases from V and 4 bases from J, with 12 bases between.

The chain has TRBV6-1 and TRBJ2-1, with 8 positions matching TRBD2. V lost 6 bases, J lost 9 bases, and 13 bases stayed unmatched. CDR1 MNHNS and CDR2 SASEGT come from the germline V gene. The CDR3 loop spans 15 amino acids. DNA for the CDR3: TGTGCCAGCAGCCGTGGGGGCGGGAGGTGGGGTGAGCAGTTCTTC. Amino acids: CASSRGGGRWGEQFF.